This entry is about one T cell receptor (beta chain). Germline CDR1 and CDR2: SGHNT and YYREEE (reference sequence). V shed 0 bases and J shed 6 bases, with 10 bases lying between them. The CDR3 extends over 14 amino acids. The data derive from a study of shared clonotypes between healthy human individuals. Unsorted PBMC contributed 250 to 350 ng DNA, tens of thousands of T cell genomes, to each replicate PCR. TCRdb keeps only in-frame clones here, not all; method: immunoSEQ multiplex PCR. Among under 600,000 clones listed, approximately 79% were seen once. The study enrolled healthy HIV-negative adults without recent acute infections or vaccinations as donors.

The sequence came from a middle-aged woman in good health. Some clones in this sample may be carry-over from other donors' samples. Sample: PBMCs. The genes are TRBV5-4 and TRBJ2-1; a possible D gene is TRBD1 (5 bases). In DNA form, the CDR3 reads TGTGCCAGCAGCTTGGATCAGGGTGGCAATGAGCAGTTCTTC. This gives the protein CASSLDQGGNEQFF.